The next 8 T cell receptor beta chains were all read from a single sample in a study of cytomegalovirus exposure and HLA in healthy donors. The repertoire was sequenced with immunoSEQ multiplex PCR; TCRdb's copy has only in-frame clones and lacks some. Of around 190,000 clones in the sample, 75% to 90% were seen once. The source material was PBMCs. The receptors come from a man aged 18 to 30 in good health and CMV-seropositive.

The V call is TRBV6-6, the J call TRBJ2-6; D gene unclear. The CDR3 is made up of 13 amino acids. V was clipped by 6 bases and J by 0 bases, with 3 bases between them. Germline CDR1 and CDR2: MNHNY and SVGAGI (reference sequence). The CDR3 nucleotides read TGTGCCAGCAGCAACTCTGGGGCCAACGTCCTGACTTTC. It encodes CASSNSGANVLTF.

This chain links TRBV5-4 with TRBJ2-3; 8 bases fit TRBD1. The CDR3 runs to 13 residues. V dropped 7 bases and J dropped 3; count of bases not matched to a gene: 4. Germline loops: CDR1 SGHNT, CDR2 YYREEE (reference sequence). CDR3: CASVGQGTDTQYF. The CDR3 nucleotides read TGTGCCAGCGTCGGACAGGGAACAGATACGCAGTATTTT.

The rearrangement links TRBV28 to TRBJ1-1, with a tentative D call TRBD1 (6 bases). Trimming removed 0 bases at V and 6 bases at J, with 8 bases between. Looked up from germline, CDR1 is MDHEN and CDR2 is SYDVKM. The CDR3 sequence is 13 residues long. This chain's CDR3 is CASSLWQGPEAFF. As DNA, the CDR3 is TGTGCCAGCAGTTTATGGCAGGGGCCTGAAGCTTTCTTT.

The rearrangement links TRBV20-1 to TRBJ1-1; no clear D gene. CDR3 length equals 11 residues. From germline, CDR1 is DFQATT and CDR2 SNEGSKA (reference sequence). Trimming removed 5 bases from V and 0 bases from J, with 4 bases in between. CDR3 amino acids: CSAQLNTEAFF. The CDR3 bases are TGCAGTGCTCAGTTGAACACTGAAGCTTTCTTT.

The chain recombines TRBV5-1 with TRBJ1-2; a weak D match, TRBD1 (5 bases). The CDR3 has 16 residues. In germline, CDR1 is SGHRS, CDR2 YFSETQ. V gave up 2 bases and J gave up 1 base, with 15 bases separating them. This CDR3 reads CASSFSAGPINYGYTF. The CDR3 DNA is TGCGCCAGCAGCTTTTCGGCGGGGCCGATTAACTATGGCTACACCTTC.

The J gene is TRBJ2-4, the V gene TRBV28; 12 bases map to TRBD2. Trimming removed 2 bases from V and 11 bases from J; junction bases left unmatched: 7. The germline V gene has CDR1 MDHEN and CDR2 SYDVKM. This CDR3 has 15 residues. The CDR3 protein is CASSLRLAGAVVQYF. The CDR3 DNA is TGTGCCAGCAGTTTAAGACTAGCGGGAGCGGTAGTTCAGTACTTC.

This clone was seen once. J is TRBJ2-7 and V is TRBV9; tentative D call: TRBD1 (6 bases). From germline, CDR1 is SGDLS and CDR2 YYNGEE. This CDR3 is built from 14 residues. The V and J ends lost 0 bases and 6 bases respectively, with 13 bases between them. The CDR3 DNA reads as TGTGCCAGCAGCGTAGCGGGCAGGGGCGGCGAGCAGTACTTC. Its protein product is CASSVAGRGGEQYF.

The chain carries TRBV28 and TRBJ2-4, with 8 bases fitting TRBD1. This CDR3 contains 17 residues. V lost 2 bases, J lost 0 bases, and 6 bases stayed unmatched. CDR1 MDHEN and CDR2 SYDVKM come from the germline V gene. DNA of the CDR3: TGTGCCAGCAGTTTAGGGGACAGGAGACTAGCCAAAAACATTCAGTACTTC. Protein: CASSLGDRRLAKNIQYF.